This T cell receptor beta chain was identified during a study of T cells in Graves' hyperthyroidism and ophthalmopathy (dated by TCRdb to between 2017 and 2020). A note on the overall study: Peripheral blood samples were taken at initial diagnosis, before any treatment was given. To identify distinguishing TCR V-J signatures, a discovery cohort of 90 to 100 patients was used, comprising 40 to 45 with Graves' ophthalmopathy and some 57 with stable Graves' hyperthyroidism. An independent validation cohort of about 20 hyperthyroidism patients and over 15 patients who later progressed to ophthalmopathy tested prospective prediction of ophthalmopathy. The 95 to 100 discovery patients were randomly divided into training and test sets at a 7:3 ratio. In addition, the study compared T-cell repertoires in thyroid tissue and in blood from five or six Graves' hyperthyroidism patients. After blood sampling, hyperthyroidism patients were treated with methimazole at a starting dose of 30 mg daily, and ophthalmopathy patients were treated with high-dose intravenous methylprednisolone. The paper reports TCR Vbeta CDR3 sequencing of approximately 130 peripheral blood samples: over 40 ophthalmopathy, 75 to 80 hyperthyroidism and around 17 progressor patients.

The paper as a whole reports these results and caveats: In validation, progression to ophthalmopathy was predicted by the model with around 70% sensitivity and just over 72% specificity, a median of approximately 6.5 months before onset. Blood samples also contained most of the expanded thyroid clonotypes (frequency above 0.001), which suggests that blood repertoires may reflect thyroid immune responses. Sample size was not statistically predetermined, and investigators were not blinded to group allocation. A model built on a 13 V-J signature distinguished ophthalmopathy from stable hyperthyroidism, reaching 87.88% sensitivity and 81.08% specificity in cross-validation and 80%/75% in testing.

This clonotype came up a few times. Its antigen is not yet known. No per-base quality is available; no much larger clone lies one base away. V lost 5 bases and J lost 9 bases; the stretch between them is 11 bases long. Taken from cysteine to phenylalanine, the CDR3 has 13 residues. The retained sequence is limited to the CDR3, 39 bases, with the frame set at the first base. The germline V gene provides CDR1 MNHEY and CDR2 SVGAGI. The TCR beta CDR3 regions were amplified from RNA transcripts. For the first round of RT-PCR on the TCR CDR3, the HTBI primer set was used together with the Qiagen OneStep RT-PCR kit. The libraries were constructed in a second round of multiplex PCR and then size-selected and purified. Paired-end sequencing of the libraries was performed with 100 bp reads on an Illumina HiSeq2000. Regarding the original processing steps: Raw data were processed with SOAPnuke, discarding reads with adapters, uncalled bases, mean Phred below 15, or no exact constant-primer or identifier match. High-quality paired reads were merged using COPE v1.2.5, and each unique nucleotide sequence was defined as a clonotype. Clonotypes were aligned to IMGT TRBV, TRBD and TRBJ reference segments using MiTCR v1.1. Only V-J combinations with frequency above 0.0001, covering 98% to 99.2% of repertoires, were analysed. A TCS score was defined as the ratio of F50 (clonal expansion) to E x V (chaos), with BLOSUM62-based TCRdist applied between CDR3 peptides within each V-J. Welch's t-statistics and random forest reduced 514 V-J features to roughly 13, which were used in a naive Bayes classifier (R e1071). The Morisita-Horn index was used to measure how similar the thyroid and blood repertoires were. TCRdb trimmed the raw reads at Q25, called clones with MiXCR and kept productive beta chains. Merged by CDR3 protein, the rows form single entries marked with the most common genes and DNA. TCRdb assigned the V and J calls; the authors' analysis was not used. This sample has around 700,000 distinct CDR3 sequences in its table, and over 35% of those were observed once. Around 31% of the sample lies in the top ten.

Stable Graves' hyperthyroidism was defined as no progression to ophthalmopathy during 18 months of follow-up. Hyperthyroidism patients were newly diagnosed, with disease duration under 2 months, and aged 18 to 65 years. Patients with uncontrolled infections, other autoimmune diseases, pregnancy or lactation were excluded. Clinical symptoms, serum thyroxine and TRAb, thyroid ultrasound, and orbital computed tomography formed the basis for the diagnoses. PBMCs were separated from around 9.1 ml of fresh peripheral blood using Ficoll-Paque density gradient centrifugation. Total RNA was extracted with Trizol reagent, and quality was checked on an Agilent 2100 Bioanalyzer.

The TCR was taken from a woman aged 40-49 years with Graves' hyperthyroidism. Sequencing was carried out using blood. This sequence uses TRBV6-5 and TRBJ1-6, with a tentative D gene TRBD1 over 5 matching bases. In nucleotides, the sequence is TGTGCCAGCAGTGGCAGGGAAATTTCACCCCTCCACTTT. It specifies CASSGREISPLHF.